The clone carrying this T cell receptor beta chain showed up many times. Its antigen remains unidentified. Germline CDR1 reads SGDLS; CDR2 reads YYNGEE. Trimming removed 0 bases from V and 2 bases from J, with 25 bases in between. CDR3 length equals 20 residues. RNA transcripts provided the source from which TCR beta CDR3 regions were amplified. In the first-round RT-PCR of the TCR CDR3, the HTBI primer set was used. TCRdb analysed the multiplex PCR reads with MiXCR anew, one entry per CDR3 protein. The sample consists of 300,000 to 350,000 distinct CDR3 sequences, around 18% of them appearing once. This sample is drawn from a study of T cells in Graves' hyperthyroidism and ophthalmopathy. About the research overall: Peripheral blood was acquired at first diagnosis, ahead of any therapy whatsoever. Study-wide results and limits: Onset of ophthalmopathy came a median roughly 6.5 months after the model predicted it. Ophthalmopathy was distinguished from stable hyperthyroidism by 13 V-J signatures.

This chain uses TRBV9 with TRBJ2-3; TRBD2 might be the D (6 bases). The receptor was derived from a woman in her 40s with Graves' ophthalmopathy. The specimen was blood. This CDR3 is CASSVGDRWSGVPFTDTQYF. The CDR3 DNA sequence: TGTGCCAGCAGCGTAGGGGATCGATGGTCGGGGGTCCCGTTCACAGATACGCAGTATTTT.